This T cell receptor (beta chain) derives from a study of cytomegalovirus exposure and HLA in healthy donors. Findings and limits, study-wide: Researchers catalogued approximately 170 TCR beta chains as cytomegalovirus-associated. In a later analysis, donors in an Asian-associated ancestry cluster reportedly had fewer N-insertions in productive TCRs than the cohort mean. Later on, an analysis showed TCR association rates differing by HLA locus, with DRB1 the most and HLA-C the fewest. A later analysis linked 15,000 to 20,000 TCR beta sequences to HLA alleles at 0.05 false discovery rate.

With 60 Vbeta and 13 Jbeta primers, the PCR was carried out. The protocol was immunoSEQ multiplex PCR, while the TCRdb copy is restricted to in-frame clones and leaves out a portion. The table has 85,000 to 95,000 clones, 70% to 85% seen once. Germline V gene sequence: CDR1 SEHNR, CDR2 FQNEAQ (reference sequence). CDR3 length: 16 amino acids. Trimming removed 4 bases from V and 8 bases from J; junction bases left unmatched: 10. For this clone: The antigen is unknown.

This chain joins TRBV7-9 and TRBJ1-4; TRBD1 aligns across 10 bases. Sequenced sample: PBMCs. The TCR originated in a man under 40 in good health and CMV-seropositive. CDR3 coding DNA: TGTGCCAGCAGCTCACGACAGGGGGCCGGAGAAGAAAAACTGTTTTTT. It yields the protein CASSSRQGAGEEKLFF.